The 5 T cell receptor beta chains listed next were all sequenced from one sample in a study of blood T cells in healthy people across ages. Together with a sample-barcoded 5' primer, a J-beta primer mix was included in a second PCR lasting about 7 to 11 cycles. TCRdb re-derived calls from the 5' RACE reads in MiXCR, one entry per CDR3 protein. The sample includes roughly 730,000 distinct CDR3 sequences, roughly 56% seen only once; the top ten take around 24%. Sequenced sample: blood. The receptor source for this set is a man aged 35 to 55 in good health.

This chain joins TRBV13 and TRBJ1-1; D might be TRBD1 (5 bases). The length of the CDR3 is 18 residues. V lost 1 base, J lost 3 bases, and 21 bases lay in between. Per germline, CDR1 PRHDT and CDR2 FYEKMQ (reference sequence). The CDR3 protein is CASSLVGGVRVWDTEAFF. The CDR3 coding sequence is TGTGCCAGCAGCTTAGTGGGGGGGGTGCGGGTTTGGGACACTGAAGCTTTCTTT. Combining the CDR3 with reference TRBV13 and TRBJ1-1 gives the whole variable domain AAGVIQSPRHLIKEKRETATLKCYPIPRHDTVYWYQQGPGQDPQFLISFYEKMQSDKGSIPDRFSAQQFSDYHSELNMSSLELGDSALYFCASSLVGGVRVWDTEAFFGQGTRLTVV.

The chain couples TRBV28 to TRBJ2-1; D uncertain. Germline assignment: CDR1 MDHEN and CDR2 SYDVKM. The CDR3 is made up of 15 amino acids. With 5 bases removed from V and 0 bases from J, the gap between germline ends came to 11 bases. The CDR3, as DNA: TGTGCCAGCAGTATGGACCCAAGCTCCTACAATGAGCAGTTCTTC. Translated, it gives CASSMDPSSYNEQFF.

This chain joins TRBV10-3 and TRBJ1-1; 9 nucleotides agree with TRBD1. V gave up 5 bases and J gave up 2 bases; unmatched junction bases: 6. CDR3 length: 15 residues. Germline-derived CDR1 and CDR2 are ENHRY and SYGVKD. The CDR3 DNA reads as TGTGCCATCAGTCCACGGGGACAGGGAAACACTGAAGCTTTCTTT. It encodes CAISPRGQGNTEAFF.

There are a few counts of this clonotype. The genes are TRBV12-3 or TRBV12-4 and TRBJ2-6; the D is unclear. Trimming removed 11 bases at V and 0 bases at J, with 8 bases between. The CDR3 contains 13 residues. The CDR3 loop is CAFSSSGANVLTF. The CDR3 bases are TGTGCCTTCAGTTCCTCTGGGGCCAACGTCCTGACTTTC.

This rearrangement joins TRBV5-6 to TRBJ2-7; maybe TRBD2 (6 bases). The germline V gene has CDR1 SGHDT and CDR2 YYEEEE. Trimming left V 3 bases short and J 7 bases short, with 26 bases between. CDR3 size: 17 residues. The CDR3 bases are TGTGCCAGCAGCTCCCTCCAGAGGAGGGTAGTAGTGGATGAGCAGTACTTC. This codes for CASSSLQRRVVVDEQYF.